This T cell receptor (beta chain) was identified during a study of blood T cell repertoires in COVID-19. This clone was seen a few times. Sequencing used immunoSEQ multiplex PCR; TCRdb keeps in-frame clones, though not all of them. The sample carries 250,000 to 300,000 clones, 70% to 90% recorded once. Germline CDR1 MGHRA, CDR2 YSYEKL. The germline V and J ends were trimmed by 0 bases and 2 bases, with 8 bases remaining between them. This CDR3 comprises 15 residues. The chain is built from TRBV4-1 and TRBJ1-5, with D possibly being TRBD1 (5 bases). Specimen: peripheral blood. The clonotype comes from a woman in her 30s with active or convalescent COVID-19. CDR3 sequence reads: CASSQDARGNQPQHF. The DNA of the CDR3 is TGCGCCAGCAGCCAAGATGCCAGGGGCAATCAGCCCCAGCATTTT.